This TCR beta chain was captured by sequencing in a study of T cell repertoires in cytomegalovirus infection. As for the study in general: Selection of CMV epitopes for the study included recently identified HLA-C-restricted and well-studied HLA-B-restricted ones. Signatures in public TCR beta sequences pointed to both CMV infection and matching HLA type.

TCRdb fed the reads into MiXCR, producing one record per CDR3 protein. The data show fewer than 1,000,000 distinct CDR3 sequences, with approximately 32% seen just once and roughly 13% held by the top ten. With respect to this clonotype: The antigen is not known.

This clonotype originated in a human donor in good health (CMV status not recorded). Some clones in this sample may be carry-over from other donors' samples. Here the sequenced sample was cultured CD8+ T cells from PBMCs, taken from culture after CMV antigen stimulation.

CDR3 nucleotides: TGTGCCACCAGAGCCCGGCAGGGTGGCAGCAATCAGCCCCAGCATTTT. It translates to CATRARQGGSNQPQHF. The chain employs TRBV2 and TRBJ1-5, with D maybe TRBD1 (5 bases). The CDR3 covers 16 residues. Between the trimmed V and J ends, which lost 10 bases and 1 base, there was a span of 20 bases. The germline V gene has CDR1 SNHLY and CDR2 FYNNEI.